The present entry profiles one TCR beta chain with its context. The data were taken from a study of siplizumab effects on memory and regulatory T cells. TCR templates numbering some 10^5 were assayed per sample. Sequencing was performed with immunoSEQ multiplex PCR; in TCRdb, only in-frame clones are kept and a portion is missing. Among over 90,000 clones, 80% to 95% were seen once, and the ten largest hold roughly 1%. Input material: CD4+ T cells sorted from blood. The receptor was isolated from a human donor in good health.

Written as DNA, the CDR3 is TGTGCCAGCAGCCCCAACAGTCGCACCCCCACCCTCGAGCAGTACTTC. Its protein is CASSPNSRTPTLEQYF. The genes are TRBV7-3 and TRBJ2-7; D remains unclear. Germline values: CDR1 SGHTA, CDR2 FQGTGA. CDR3 length: 16 amino acids. Trimming removed 5 bases at V and 6 bases at J, with 23 bases between.